These 19 T cell receptor beta chains came from one sample sequenced in a study of neurological immune-mediated disorders. Each CDR3 protein gets one entry after TCRdb re-called the 5' RACE reads with MiXCR. The data contain roughly 18,000 distinct CDR3 sequences, around a quarter of them singletons. The sample taken for sequencing was PBMCs. Every receptor here comes from a man in his fifties with HTLV-1-associated myelopathy (HAM/TSP).

This sequence joins TRBV5-6 and TRBJ1-1; possibly TRBD1 for D (5 bases). This CDR3 is built from 14 residues. Germline values: CDR1 SGHDT, CDR2 YYEEEE. Trimming cost V 0 bases and J 4 bases, with 10 bases left between them. The CDR3: CASSLGGRGTEAFF. CDR3 coding DNA: TGTGCCAGCAGCTTGGGGGGCCGTGGCACTGAAGCTTTCTTT.

Only a few counts were recorded for this clonotype. CDR3 protein: CASSQPSAGNEQFF. CDR3 DNA: TGCGCCAGCAGCCAGCCTAGCGCGGGCAATGAGCAGTTCTTC. This chain joins TRBV5-1 and TRBJ2-1; a possible D gene is TRBD2 (6 bases). The V and J ends lost 4 bases and 6 bases respectively, with 14 bases between them. CDR3 length: 14 amino acids. Germline values: CDR1 SGHRS, CDR2 YFSETQ.

This clonotype appeared a few times. This rearrangement joins TRBV7-2 to TRBJ1-1; 10 nucleotides agree with TRBD1. V shed 1 base, J shed 11 bases, and the junction held 10 bases outside the gene matches. This CDR3 spans 15 amino acids. Germline V gene sequence: CDR1 SGHTA, CDR2 FQGNSA. The CDR3 region has the DNA TGTGCCAGCAGCTTAGGACAGGGGGCAGGGAGGATCGCTTTCTTT. Its protein product is CASSLGQGAGRIAFF. Filled out from reference TRBV7-2 and TRBJ1-1, the complete variable domain reads GAGVSQSPSNKVTEKGKDVELRCDPISGHTALYWYRQSLGQGLEFLIYFQGNSAPDKSGLPSDRFSAERTGGSVSTLTIQRTQQEDSAVYLCASSLGQGAGRIAFFGQGTRLTVV.

This clonotype was observed a few times. The chain couples TRBV7-2 to TRBJ1-1; tentatively, D is TRBD1 (5 bases). This CDR3 comprises 13 residues. Between the trimmed V and J ends, which lost 10 bases and 1 base, there was a span of 13 bases. CDR1 and CDR2 (germline): SGHTA, FQGNSA. CDR3 protein: CAINRGPNTEAFF. The CDR3 DNA reads as TGTGCCATCAACCGGGGCCCGAACACTGAAGCTTTCTTT.

The rearrangement uses TRBV5-1 and TRBJ1-4; maybe TRBD1 (6 bases). The CDR3 is 15 amino acids. Trimming stripped 1 base from V and 7 bases from J, with 14 bases between. Germline V gene data show CDR1 as SGHRS and CDR2 as YFSETQ. Here the CDR3 reads CASSLFGGVGEKLFF. The CDR3 nucleotides are TGCGCCAGCAGCTTGTTCGGGGGCGTGGGTGAAAAACTGTTTTTT.

There are many counts of this clonotype. A much larger clone differs by one base, so this may be a read error. The V call is TRBV5-6, the J call TRBJ1-1, with no clear D. This CDR3 comprises 12 residues. Per the germline V gene, CDR1 is SGHDT and CDR2 is YYEEEE. V shed 2 bases and J shed 4 bases, with 6 bases lying between them. CDR3 DNA: TGTGCCAGCAGCTTCGTGGGCACTGAAGCTTTCTTT. It is translated as CASSFVGTEAFF. The complete variable domain, with remaining parts taken from reference TRBV5-6 and TRBJ1-1, reads DAGVTQSPTHLIKTRGQQVTLRCSPKSGHDTVSWYQQALGQGPQFIFQYYEEEERQRGNFPDRFSGHQFPNYSSELNVNALLLGDSALYLCASSFVGTEAFFGQGTRLTVV.

This chain links TRBV6-2 or TRBV6-3 with TRBJ1-1; D call uncertain. The germline CDR1 and CDR2 sequences are MNHEY and SVGEGT. With 8 bases removed from V and 1 base from J, the gap between germline ends came to 11 bases. This CDR3 spans 13 amino acids. CDR3 amino acids: CASLREWNTEAFF. CDR3 bases: TGTGCCAGCCTAAGGGAGTGGAACACTGAAGCTTTCTTT.

This clonotype was counted only a few times. This rearrangement joins TRBV20-1 to TRBJ2-7, with D unresolved. CDR1 and CDR2 from the germline V gene are DFQATT and SNEGSKA (reference sequence). CDR3 size: 11 residues. The ends were cut back, 0 bases at V and 7 bases at J, with 7 bases in the middle. The CDR3 spells CSARDLGEQYF. CDR3 nucleotides: TGCAGTGCTAGAGATCTAGGGGAGCAGTACTTC.

This clonotype was recorded many times. The chain carries TRBV12-3 or TRBV12-4 and TRBJ2-7; D may be TRBD1 (6 bases). The CDR3 consists of 16 residues. The germline V and J ends were trimmed by 5 bases and 4 bases, with 21 bases remaining between them. The CDR3 here is CASSPPGHRIDYEQYF. CDR3 sequence (DNA): TGTGCCAGCAGTCCCCCGGGACACCGCATCGATTACGAGCAGTACTTC.

This clonotype was recorded at least ten times. This chain links TRBV20-1 with TRBJ2-7; tentative D call: TRBD1 (6 bases). With 5 bases removed from V and 4 bases from J, the gap between germline ends came to 12 bases. The CDR3 runs to 12 residues. CDR1 DFQATT and CDR2 SNEGSKA come from the germline V gene (reference sequence). In nucleotides, the CDR3 is TGCAGTGCTGGCAGGGGCCCTTACGAGCAGTACTTC. Its translation is CSAGRGPYEQYF.

This clonotype was counted a few times. The rearrangement links TRBV7-9 to TRBJ1-4, with TRBD1 as a possible D gene (5 bases). Germline lookup yields CDR1 SEHNR and CDR2 FQNEAQ (reference sequence). The CDR3 has 15 residues. V lost 3 bases and J 1 base, leaving 9 bases between the germline ends. The DNA of the CDR3 is TGTGCCAGCAGCTTCAGCCAGGGAACTAATGAAAAACTGTTTTTT. It specifies CASSFSQGTNEKLFF.

This clonotype came up a few times. V is TRBV15 and J is TRBJ2-5; D unresolved. The ends were cut back, 4 bases at V and 2 bases at J, with 5 bases in the middle. The CDR3 sequence is 12 residues long. CDR1 and CDR2 from the germline V gene are LNHNV and YYDKDF (reference sequence). The CDR3 spells CATSMGQETQYF. In DNA form, the CDR3 reads TGTGCCACCAGCATGGGGCAAGAGACCCAGTACTTC.

The sample holds many counts of this clonotype. The CDR3 sequence: CASSPRDRGTDTQYF. CDR3 nucleotide sequence: TGTGCCAGTAGTCCCCGGGACAGAGGCACAGATACGCAGTATTTT. The V gene is TRBV19, the J gene TRBJ2-3, with 7 bases identical to TRBD1. Germline-derived CDR1 and CDR2 are LNHDA and SQIVND (reference sequence). Trimming cost V 5 bases and J 1 base; bases outside gene matches: 6. This CDR3 is 15 amino acids long.

The chain joins TRBV7-3 to TRBJ2-1; TRBD1 aligns across 7 bases. CDR1 is SGHTA, CDR2 FQGTGA, per germline. The CDR3 loop spans 13 amino acids. The J segment lost 6 bases and the V segment lost 5 bases, leaving 4 bases of the junction unmatched. The CDR3 here is CASSMTGFNEQFF. DNA for the CDR3: TGTGCCAGCAGCATGACAGGGTTCAATGAGCAGTTCTTC.

Ten or more counts support this clonotype. The genes are TRBV28 and TRBJ2-3, with D perhaps matching TRBD1 or TRBD2 (6 bases each). The CDR3 consists of 14 residues. CDR1 and CDR2 from the germline V gene are MDHEN and SYDVKM. V dropped 5 bases and J dropped 5 bases, with 14 bases sitting between them. The CDR3 loop is CASSSGGPGDTQYF. The CDR3 DNA reads as TGTGCCAGCAGTAGTGGGGGGCCGGGAGATACGCAGTATTTT.

The CDR3 region is CASSRIGWARDEQYF. The CDR3 coding sequence is TGTGCCAGCAGCCGGATCGGGTGGGCGCGCGACGAGCAGTACTTC. V is TRBV14 and J is TRBJ2-7; D unresolved. The ends were cut back, 4 bases at V and 5 bases at J, with 18 bases in the middle. This CDR3 is built from 15 residues. Germline loops: CDR1 SGHDN, CDR2 FVKESK.

CDR3 bases: TGTGCCAGCACCGGCCACACTGAAGCTTTCTTT. Its protein product is CASTGHTEAFF. The chain employs TRBV12-3 or TRBV12-4 and TRBJ1-1, with unresolved D. Trimming removed 7 bases at V and 3 bases at J, with 6 bases between. The CDR3 is 11 residues long.

The gene calls are TRBV20-1 and TRBJ2-5; 8 bases fit TRBD2. Germline values: CDR1 DFQATT, CDR2 SNEGSKA (reference sequence). Germline trimming cut 1 base from V and 5 bases from J; bases unmatched to any gene: 3. The CDR3 runs 13 residues. This CDR3 is CSARAGGPETQYF. The CDR3 nucleotides are TGCAGTGCTAGAGCGGGGGGGCCCGAGACCCAGTACTTC.

The chain carries TRBV6-5 and TRBJ2-2; D perhaps matches TRBD1 (6 bases). The CDR3 sequence is 13 residues long. V lost 6 bases and J lost 5, with 10 bases in between. Germline loops: CDR1 MNHEY, CDR2 SVGAGI. The CDR3 region has the DNA TGTGCCAGCAGAAGGGGGATTACCGGGGAGCTGTTTTTT. Translation: CASRRGITGELFF.